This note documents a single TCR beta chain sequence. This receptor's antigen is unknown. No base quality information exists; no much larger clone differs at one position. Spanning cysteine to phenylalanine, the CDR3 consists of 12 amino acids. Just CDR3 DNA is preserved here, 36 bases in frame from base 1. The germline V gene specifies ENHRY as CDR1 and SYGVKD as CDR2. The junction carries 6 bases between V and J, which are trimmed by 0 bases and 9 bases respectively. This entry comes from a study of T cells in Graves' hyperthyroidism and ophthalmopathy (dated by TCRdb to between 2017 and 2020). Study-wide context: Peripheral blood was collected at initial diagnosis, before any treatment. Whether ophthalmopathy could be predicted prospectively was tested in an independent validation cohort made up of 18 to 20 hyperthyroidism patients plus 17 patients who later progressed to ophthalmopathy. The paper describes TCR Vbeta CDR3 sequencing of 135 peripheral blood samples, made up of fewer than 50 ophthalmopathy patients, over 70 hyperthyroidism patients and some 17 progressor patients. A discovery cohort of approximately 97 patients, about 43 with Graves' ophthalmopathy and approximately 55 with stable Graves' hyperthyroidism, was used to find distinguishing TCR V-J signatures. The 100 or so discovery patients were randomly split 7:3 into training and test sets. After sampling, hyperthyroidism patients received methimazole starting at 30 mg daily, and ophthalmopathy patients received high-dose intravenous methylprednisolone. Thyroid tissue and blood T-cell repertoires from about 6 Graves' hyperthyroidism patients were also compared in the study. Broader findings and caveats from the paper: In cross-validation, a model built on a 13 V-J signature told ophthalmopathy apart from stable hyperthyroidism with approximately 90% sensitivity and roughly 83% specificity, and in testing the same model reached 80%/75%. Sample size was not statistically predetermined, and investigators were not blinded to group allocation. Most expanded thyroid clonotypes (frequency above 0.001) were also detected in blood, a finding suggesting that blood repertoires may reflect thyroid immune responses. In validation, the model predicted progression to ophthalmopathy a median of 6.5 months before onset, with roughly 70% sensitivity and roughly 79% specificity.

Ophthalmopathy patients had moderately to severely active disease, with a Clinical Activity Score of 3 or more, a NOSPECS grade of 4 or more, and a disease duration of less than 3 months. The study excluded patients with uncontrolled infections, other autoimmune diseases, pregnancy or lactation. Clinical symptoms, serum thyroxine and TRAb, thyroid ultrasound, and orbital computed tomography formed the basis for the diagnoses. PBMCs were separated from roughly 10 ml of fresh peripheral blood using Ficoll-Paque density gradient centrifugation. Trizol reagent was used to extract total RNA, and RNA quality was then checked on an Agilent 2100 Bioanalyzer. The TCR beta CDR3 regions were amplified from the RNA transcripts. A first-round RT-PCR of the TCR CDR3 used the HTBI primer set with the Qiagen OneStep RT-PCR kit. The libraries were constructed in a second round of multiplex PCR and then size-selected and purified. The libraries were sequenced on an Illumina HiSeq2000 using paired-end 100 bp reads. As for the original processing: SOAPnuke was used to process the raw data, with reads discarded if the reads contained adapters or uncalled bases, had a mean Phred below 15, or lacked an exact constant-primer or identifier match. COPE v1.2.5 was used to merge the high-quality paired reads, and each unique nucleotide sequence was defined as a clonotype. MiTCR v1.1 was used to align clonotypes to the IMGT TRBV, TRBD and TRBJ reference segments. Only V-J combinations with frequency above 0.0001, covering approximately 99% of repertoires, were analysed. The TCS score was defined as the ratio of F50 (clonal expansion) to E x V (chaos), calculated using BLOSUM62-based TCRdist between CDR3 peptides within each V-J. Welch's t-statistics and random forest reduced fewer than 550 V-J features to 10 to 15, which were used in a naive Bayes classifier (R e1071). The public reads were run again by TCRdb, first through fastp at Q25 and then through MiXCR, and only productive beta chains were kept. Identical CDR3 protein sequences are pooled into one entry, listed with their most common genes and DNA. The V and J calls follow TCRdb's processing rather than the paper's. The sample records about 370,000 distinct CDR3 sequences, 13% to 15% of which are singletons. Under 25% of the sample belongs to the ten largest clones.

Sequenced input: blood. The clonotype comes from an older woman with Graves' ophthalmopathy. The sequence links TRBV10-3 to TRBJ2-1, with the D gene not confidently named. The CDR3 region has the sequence CAISESLAEQFF. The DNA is TGTGCCATCAGTGAGTCTCTCGCTGAGCAGTTCTTC.